The following is a T cell receptor (beta chain) sequence with its context. Its antigen is currently not known. Base qualities are not provided; no much larger clone lies one nucleotide away. The sample's treatment or condition label is to be understood as: oral pan-JAK inhibitor, 5-10 mg twice daily. Lesional scalp punch biopsies and peripheral blood were collected from alopecia areata patients. PBMCs were isolated by density centrifugation and stained for CD3, CD4 and CD8, and CD4+ and CD8+ T cells were sorted on a FACSAria. This specimen belongs to a study of CD8+ T cells in alopecia areata (dated by TCRdb to 2017 to 2018). About the full investigation: The treated patients took part in an open-label pilot trial in which moderate-to-severe alopecia areata was treated with oral tofacitinib at 5 to 10 mg twice daily. Tofacitinib was administered for 6 to 18 months, and 6 months of follow-up off drug were then conducted to assess delayed response and recurrence. Disease severity in treated patients was measured with the SALT score, which quantifies the percentage of affected scalp surface area. The study used high-throughput TCRbeta sequencing to examine T cell clonal expansion in alopecia areata, in both the C3H/HeJ mouse model and human patients. On the human side, TCRbeta sequencing was run on scalp tissue and on sorted CD4+ and CD8+ peripheral blood T cells from healthy controls and from alopecia areata patients with either patchy or totalis/universalis disease. Patients on tofacitinib were biopsied at baseline and after 4 and 24 weeks of treatment, and several of the patients also had a later scalp biopsy. Scalp clonality was compared across normal scalp (n=4), patchy alopecia areata scalp (n=8), and alopecia totalis/universalis scalp (n=8). RNA came from the PAXgene miRNA kit for fixed scalp, the miRNeasy kit for PBMCs, and the RNeasy kit for mouse skin. TCRbeta CDR3 regions were amplified by immunoSEQ multiplex PCR using 35 Vbeta forward and 13 Jbeta reverse primers. Points the paper makes about the study in general: Scalp TCR repertoire analysis is complicated because resident alphabeta T cells in normal human skin are also sequenced, whereas mouse skin is dominated by gammadelta T cells. Many expanded lesional clones persisted in scalp and blood during tofacitinib treatment, which may partly explain relapse after stopping treatment. Because the treated cohort was small and had only one nonresponder, larger studies are needed to examine links between baseline CD8+ expansion and response. Tofacitinib significantly lowered scalp clonality and the number of expanded CD8+ clones among the top 100 scalp clones. Shared TCR sequences between patients were less evident than in mice, which may be partly attributable to HLA diversity in the patient population. Compared with normal scalp, lesional scalp had higher clonality and more expanded CD8+ clones, particularly in alopecia totalis/universalis, a pattern that suggests antigenic drive.

The germline V gene encodes CDR1 MNHEY and CDR2 SMNVEV (reference sequence). The CDR3 runs 16 residues from the cysteine to the phenylalanine. Of the read, only the CDR3 DNA is kept; its 48 bases are in frame from base 1. V is cut back by 6 bases and J by 3 bases, with 10 bases in the junction unmatched. The library was obtained by the immunoSEQ multiplex PCR assay. RNA was extracted from all samples and reverse transcribed into cDNA, which served as template for TCR sequencing. First-strand cDNA was synthesized with SuperScript III using a 2:1 mix of oligo-dT and random hexamers. A synthetic immune receptor repertoire was used to measure amplification bias, and any remaining bias was corrected computationally. The authors' analysis ran thus. Raw reads were preprocessed for error removal, and CDR3 was defined according to IMGT conventions as running from the conserved cysteine to phenylalanine. Clonality was computed as 1 minus the Shannon entropy, with the entropy normalized by log2 of the number of productive unique TCRs. Whether each scalp clone was CD4 or CD8 was inferred by checking scalp TCRbeta sequences against the CD4 and CD8 repertoires from sorted blood. Not all clones reach the TCRdb copy of this immuneACCESS table, which keeps in-frame sequences only. Checked studies attribute under half of the gap to unresolved V genes and leave the rest unexplained. V, J and clone size are taken as reported in that table, and D and trimming were inferred from the DNA itself. The sample data list fewer than 250,000 clones, and roughly two fifths of these were observed just once. Of the sample, over 2.5% falls within the top ten clones.

The receptor chain draws on TRBV27 and TRBJ2-7; 11 bases in between match TRBD2. This receptor was taken from a human donor with alopecia areata. The sequencing here drew on CD4+ T cells sorted from blood, taken at roughly week 36, from a patient treated with tofacitinib. The CDR3 amino acid sequence is: CASSLGLAGGVYEQYF. The DNA sequence is as follows: TGTGCCAGCAGCCTAGGCCTAGCGGGAGGTGTCTACGAGCAGTACTTC.